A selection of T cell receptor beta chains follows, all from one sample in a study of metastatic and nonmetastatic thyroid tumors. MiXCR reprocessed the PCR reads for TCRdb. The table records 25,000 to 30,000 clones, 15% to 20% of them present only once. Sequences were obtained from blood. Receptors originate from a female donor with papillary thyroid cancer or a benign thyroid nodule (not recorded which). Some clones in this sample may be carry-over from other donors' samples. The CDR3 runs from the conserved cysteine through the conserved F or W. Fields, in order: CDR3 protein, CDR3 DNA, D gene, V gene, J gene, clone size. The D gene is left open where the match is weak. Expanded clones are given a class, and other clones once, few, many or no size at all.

CDR3aa: CASGNIDTGELFF
CDR3nt: TGTGCCAGCGGTAATATTGACACCGGGGAGCTGTTTTTT
d_gene: -
v_gene: TRBV12-3/TRBV12-4
j_gene: TRBJ2-2
abundance: many

CDR3aa: CASSIPGPGSQPQHF
CDR3nt: TGTGCCAGCAGCATCCCTGGACCGGGGAGCCAGCCCCAGCATTTT
d_gene: -
v_gene: TRBV2
j_gene: TRBJ1-5
abundance: -

CDR3aa: CASSSRGRTDTQYF
CDR3nt: TGTGCCAGCAGTTCCCGGGGGCGGACAGATACGCAGTATTTT
d_gene: -
v_gene: TRBV27
j_gene: TRBJ2-3
abundance: many

CDR3aa: CASSRGLAYEQYF
CDR3nt: TGCGCCAGCAGCCGGGGACTAGCGTACGAGCAGTACTTC
d_gene: TRBD2
v_gene: TRBV4-1
j_gene: TRBJ2-7
abundance: -

CDR3aa: CAWKSVAGGFRDTQYF
CDR3nt: TGTGCCTGGAAGTCGGTAGCGGGGGGTTTTAGAGATACGCAGTATTTT
d_gene: TRBD2
v_gene: TRBV30
j_gene: TRBJ2-3
abundance: -

CDR3aa: CASSYSMSSYEQYF
CDR3nt: TGTGCCAGCAGTTACTCGATGAGCTCCTACGAGCAGTACTTC
d_gene: -
v_gene: TRBV6-5
j_gene: TRBJ2-7
abundance: few

CDR3aa: CSANSPRRPNPEAFF
CDR3nt: TGCAGTGCAAACTCCCCGCGGAGACCCAATCCTGAAGCTTTCTTT
d_gene: -
v_gene: TRBV20-1
j_gene: TRBJ1-1
abundance: many

CDR3aa: CSARDLGQGDGYTF
CDR3nt: TGCAGTGCTAGAGATCTAGGACAGGGGGATGGCTACACCTTC
d_gene: TRBD1
v_gene: TRBV20-1
j_gene: TRBJ1-2
abundance: few

CDR3aa: CASSTENTEAFF
CDR3nt: TGCGCCAGCTCGACAGAGAACACTGAAGCTTTCTTT
d_gene: -
v_gene: TRBV5-1
j_gene: TRBJ1-1
abundance: many

CDR3aa: CASSLKTGKDSPLHF
CDR3nt: TGTGCCAGCAGCTTAAAGACAGGGAAGGATTCACCCCTCCACTTT
d_gene: TRBD1
v_gene: TRBV7-3
j_gene: TRBJ1-6
abundance: many

CDR3aa: CASTKENSYEQYF
CDR3nt: TGTGCCAGCACTAAAGAGAACTCCTACGAGCAGTACTTC
d_gene: -
v_gene: TRBV28
j_gene: TRBJ2-7
abundance: medium-sized

CDR3aa: CASSQGDRDSGEQFF
CDR3nt: TGTGCCAGCAGTCAGGGGGACCGGGACTCGGGTGAGCAGTTCTTC
d_gene: -
v_gene: TRBV28
j_gene: TRBJ2-1
abundance: few

CDR3aa: CSADGGGNYYEQYF
CDR3nt: TGCAGTGCTGATGGCGGGGGGAACTACTACGAGCAGTACTTC
d_gene: TRBD2
v_gene: TRBV20-1
j_gene: TRBJ2-7
abundance: -

CDR3aa: CASSRPGTGGPLAKNIQYF
CDR3nt: TGTGCCAGCAGCAGACCCGGGACAGGGGGTCCTCTAGCCAAAAACATTCAGTACTTC
d_gene: TRBD1
v_gene: TRBV6-1
j_gene: TRBJ2-4
abundance: many

CDR3aa: CASSIEADTGGYTDTQYF
CDR3nt: TGTGCCAGTAGTATAGAGGCGGATACAGGGGGCTACACAGATACGCAGTATTTT
d_gene: TRBD1
v_gene: TRBV19
j_gene: TRBJ2-3
abundance: -

CDR3aa: CASSPPGGSYEQYF
CDR3nt: TGTGCCAGCAGCCCTCCGGGAGGCTCCTACGAGCAGTACTTC
d_gene: TRBD2
v_gene: TRBV11-2
j_gene: TRBJ2-7
abundance: many

CDR3aa: CASTGPNPLHF
CDR3nt: TGTGCCAGCACGGGACCCAACCCCCTCCACTTT
d_gene: -
v_gene: TRBV12-3/TRBV12-4
j_gene: TRBJ1-6
abundance: few

CDR3aa: CSARVGGGGSPLHF
CDR3nt: TGCAGTGCTAGAGTGGGAGGGGGCGGTTCACCCCTCCACTTT
d_gene: TRBD1
v_gene: TRBV20-1
j_gene: TRBJ1-6
abundance: many

CDR3aa: CASGARTGSTEAFF
CDR3nt: TGCGCCAGCGGCGCTCGGACAGGGTCGACTGAAGCTTTCTTT
d_gene: TRBD1
v_gene: TRBV5-1
j_gene: TRBJ1-1
abundance: many

CDR3aa: CSATAGGHTDTQYF
CDR3nt: TGCAGTGCTACTGCCGGGGGGCACACAGATACGCAGTATTTT
d_gene: -
v_gene: TRBV20-1
j_gene: TRBJ2-3
abundance: many

CDR3aa: CASILTDYGYTF
CDR3nt: TGCGCCAGCATTTTAACAGATTATGGCTACACCTTC
d_gene: -
v_gene: TRBV10-2
j_gene: TRBJ1-2
abundance: -

CDR3aa: CASWVGSRGYTF
CDR3nt: TGTGCCAGCTGGGTAGGGTCGAGGGGCTACACCTTC
d_gene: -
v_gene: TRBV6-2/TRBV6-3
j_gene: TRBJ1-2
abundance: -

CDR3aa: CASSPGSTRYGYTF
CDR3nt: TGTGCCAGCTCACCTGGCAGTACCCGCTATGGCTACACCTTC
d_gene: -
v_gene: TRBV18
j_gene: TRBJ1-2
abundance: few

CDR3aa: CASSTRQNNEKLFF
CDR3nt: TGTGCCAGTAGTACTCGGCAGAATAATGAAAAACTGTTTTTT
d_gene: -
v_gene: TRBV19
j_gene: TRBJ1-4
abundance: many

CDR3aa: CASSSPGGGGNPTGELFF
CDR3nt: TGTGCCAGCAGCTCTCCGGGTGGGGGAGGGAATCCCACCGGGGAGCTGTTTTTT
d_gene: TRBD2
v_gene: TRBV7-9
j_gene: TRBJ2-2
abundance: many

CDR3aa: CASTPSGREKLVF
CDR3nt: TGTGCCAGTACCCCGTCCGGGCGGGAAAAACTGGTTTTT
d_gene: -
v_gene: TRBV19
j_gene: TRBJ1-4
abundance: -

CDR3aa: CASSFGTQGAAFF
CDR3nt: TGTGCCAGCAGTTTTGGGACCCAGGGGGCAGCTTTCTTT
d_gene: TRBD1
v_gene: TRBV12-3/TRBV12-4
j_gene: TRBJ1-1
abundance: many

CDR3aa: CASGRTYGESFF
CDR3nt: TGTGCCAGCGGCCGAACTTACGGGGAGTCGTTCTTC
d_gene: -
v_gene: TRBV12-3/TRBV12-4
j_gene: TRBJ2-1
abundance: many

CDR3aa: CASSPPGHYNSPLHF
CDR3nt: TGTGCCAGCAGCCCCCCGGGGCACTATAATTCACCCCTCCACTTT
d_gene: -
v_gene: TRBV28
j_gene: TRBJ1-6
abundance: medium-sized

CDR3aa: CASSLDFGYGYTF
CDR3nt: TGTGCCAGCAGCTTAGATTTTGGGTATGGCTACACCTTC
d_gene: -
v_gene: TRBV11-2
j_gene: TRBJ1-2
abundance: -

CDR3aa: CASRNTGERSPLHF
CDR3nt: TGCGCCAGCAGAAATACAGGGGAACGGTCACCCCTCCACTTT
d_gene: TRBD1
v_gene: TRBV5-1
j_gene: TRBJ1-6
abundance: many

CDR3aa: CASSSAGAGNNEQFF
CDR3nt: TGTGCCAGCAGTTCAGCGGGAGCGGGGAACAATGAGCAGTTCTTC
d_gene: TRBD2
v_gene: TRBV3-1
j_gene: TRBJ2-1
abundance: many

CDR3aa: CASSPQGVDYGYTF
CDR3nt: TGTGCCAGCAGTCCCCAGGGGGTTGACTATGGCTACACCTTC
d_gene: TRBD1
v_gene: TRBV6-1
j_gene: TRBJ1-2
abundance: -

CDR3aa: CDRSLRETQYF
CDR3nt: TGTGACAGAAGCCTTCGAGAGACCCAGTACTTC
d_gene: -
v_gene: TRBV28
j_gene: TRBJ2-5
abundance: few

CDR3aa: CASSPSRMSSGNTIYF
CDR3nt: TGTGCCAGCAGCCCATCCCGCATGAGCTCTGGAAACACCATATATTTT
d_gene: -
v_gene: TRBV11-2
j_gene: TRBJ1-3
abundance: few

CDR3aa: CASTQDRIFSYEQYF
CDR3nt: TGTGCCAGCACCCAGGACAGAATTTTCTCCTACGAGCAGTACTTC
d_gene: -
v_gene: TRBV6-2/TRBV6-3
j_gene: TRBJ2-7
abundance: many

CDR3aa: CASSLGHSTGELFF
CDR3nt: TGTGCCAGCAGCTTAGGGCATAGCACCGGGGAGCTGTTTTTT
d_gene: -
v_gene: TRBV11-2
j_gene: TRBJ2-2
abundance: -

CDR3aa: CASSPRLAGSTDTQYF
CDR3nt: TGTGCCAGCAGCCCCCGACTAGCGGGAAGCACAGATACGCAGTATTTT
d_gene: TRBD2
v_gene: TRBV9
j_gene: TRBJ2-3
abundance: many

CDR3aa: CASSFQLIGPTSSYEQYF
CDR3nt: TGTGCCAGCAGTTTTCAACTTATTGGGCCCACGAGCTCCTACGAGCAGTACTTC
d_gene: -
v_gene: TRBV28
j_gene: TRBJ2-7
abundance: medium-sized

CDR3aa: CASSQAGTGEAYEQYF
CDR3nt: TGTGCCAGCAGCCAAGCCGGGACAGGTGAAGCCTACGAGCAGTACTTC
d_gene: TRBD1
v_gene: TRBV4-2
j_gene: TRBJ2-7
abundance: -

CDR3aa: CASSPPQGSTYNEQFF
CDR3nt: TGTGCCAGCAGCCCCCCACAGGGGTCGACCTACAATGAGCAGTTCTTC
d_gene: TRBD1
v_gene: TRBV7-9
j_gene: TRBJ2-1
abundance: many

CDR3aa: CASHNGRGDYGYTF
CDR3nt: TGTGCCTCCCATAATGGCAGGGGCGACTATGGCTACACCTTC
d_gene: -
v_gene: TRBV10-3
j_gene: TRBJ1-2
abundance: many

CDR3aa: CSAIQSSYNSPLHF
CDR3nt: TGCAGTGCTATACAGTCCTCCTATAATTCACCCCTCCACTTT
d_gene: -
v_gene: TRBV20-1
j_gene: TRBJ1-6
abundance: many

CDR3aa: CASSPNSYEQYF
CDR3nt: TGTGCCAGCAGCCCCAACTCCTACGAGCAGTACTTC
d_gene: -
v_gene: TRBV6-1
j_gene: TRBJ2-7
abundance: many

CDR3aa: CASSPLGNTGELFF
CDR3nt: TGTGCCAGCTCACCATTAGGGAACACCGGGGAGCTGTTCTTT
d_gene: -
v_gene: TRBV18
j_gene: TRBJ2-2
abundance: -

CDR3aa: CRSSESGTSSDGYTF
CDR3nt: TGCCGCAGCAGTGAGAGCGGGACAAGTTCTGATGGCTACACCTTC
d_gene: -
v_gene: TRBV10-1
j_gene: TRBJ1-2
abundance: -

CDR3aa: CASSVQGPYGYTF
CDR3nt: TGTGCCAGCAGTGTACAGGGTCCCTATGGCTACACCTTC
d_gene: -
v_gene: TRBV28
j_gene: TRBJ1-2
abundance: -

CDR3aa: CASSLTGGMNTEAFF
CDR3nt: TGTGCCAGCTCCCTCACGGGGGGGATGAACACTGAAGCTTTCTTT
d_gene: -
v_gene: TRBV18
j_gene: TRBJ1-1
abundance: -

CDR3aa: CASLGLAGTNTQYF
CDR3nt: TGTGCCAGTCTTGGACTAGCGGGAACAAATACGCAGTATTTT
d_gene: TRBD2
v_gene: TRBV6-7
j_gene: TRBJ2-3
abundance: medium-sized

CDR3aa: CATEPGRGYGYTF
CDR3nt: TGTGCCACCGAACCTGGCAGGGGCTATGGCTACACCTTC
d_gene: -
v_gene: TRBV24-1
j_gene: TRBJ1-2
abundance: medium-sized

CDR3aa: CASSEPGTGQETQYF
CDR3nt: TGCGCCAGCAGTGAGCCGGGGACAGGGCAAGAGACCCAGTACTTC
d_gene: TRBD1
v_gene: TRBV10-2
j_gene: TRBJ2-5
abundance: few

CDR3aa: CASSLSGSSNQPQHF
CDR3nt: TGCGCCAGCAGCTTGTCAGGGAGTAGCAATCAGCCCCAGCATTTT
d_gene: -
v_gene: TRBV5-1
j_gene: TRBJ1-5
abundance: -

CDR3aa: CASSLGGPGGNSPLHF
CDR3nt: TGTGCCAGCAGCTTAGGGGGACCAGGGGGGAATTCACCCCTCCACTTT
d_gene: TRBD1
v_gene: TRBV3-1
j_gene: TRBJ1-6
abundance: many

CDR3aa: CASSFHTTGLSASTIYF
CDR3nt: TGTGCCAGCAGTTTCCATACCACCGGCCTCTCTGCAAGCACCATATATTTT
d_gene: -
v_gene: TRBV27
j_gene: TRBJ1-3
abundance: -